A selection of T cell receptor beta chains follows, all from one sample in a study of monozygotic twins with cystic fibrosis. The repertoire was sequenced with immunoSEQ multiplex PCR; TCRdb's copy has only in-frame clones and lacks some. The table lists about 22,000 clones, about 83% of them singletons, with less than 1.5% in the top ten. Sequencing used blood. The receptors were gathered from a woman in her twenties or thirties with cystic fibrosis. Both conserved end residues are part of each CDR3. The order of the fields is J gene, V gene, D gene, clone size, CDR3 protein, CDR3 DNA. The D gene is left open where the match is weak. Expanded clones are given a class, and other clones once, few, many or no size at all.

j_call: TRBJ1-2
v_call: TRBV19
d_call: TRBD1
clone_size: NA
cdr3_aa: CASDPRDSHAGYTF
cdr3_nt: TGTGCCAGTGACCCCCGGGACAGTCATGCGGGCTACACCTTC

j_call: TRBJ2-7
v_call: TRBV15
d_call: NA
clone_size: few
cdr3_aa: CATSRAPNYEQYF
cdr3_nt: TGTGCCACCAGCAGAGCTCCCAACTACGAGCAGTACTTC

j_call: TRBJ1-1
v_call: TRBV4-3
d_call: NA
clone_size: NA
cdr3_aa: CASSQDPQTGRSATEAFF
cdr3_nt: TGCGCCAGCAGCCAAGATCCTCAAACAGGGAGATCGGCCACTGAAGCTTTCTTT

j_call: TRBJ2-2
v_call: TRBV7-6
d_call: NA
clone_size: NA
cdr3_aa: CASSLGTGELFF
cdr3_nt: TGTGCCAGCAGCTTGGGCACCGGGGAGCTGTTTTTT

j_call: TRBJ1-5
v_call: TRBV19
d_call: TRBD1
clone_size: NA
cdr3_aa: CASSMIGARQGANQPQHF
cdr3_nt: TGTGCCAGTAGTATGATTGGAGCCAGACAGGGGGCTAATCAGCCCCAGCATTTT

j_call: TRBJ2-1
v_call: TRBV9
d_call: NA
clone_size: NA
cdr3_aa: CASSVEGGVYNEQFF
cdr3_nt: TGTGCCAGCAGCGTAGAAGGGGGAGTTTACAATGAGCAGTTCTTC

j_call: TRBJ1-4
v_call: TRBV7-9
d_call: NA
clone_size: NA
cdr3_aa: CASSLRQDNEKLFF
cdr3_nt: TGTGCCAGCAGCCTGCGGCAGGACAATGAAAAACTGTTTTTT

j_call: TRBJ1-1
v_call: TRBV18
d_call: TRBD1
clone_size: NA
cdr3_aa: CASSPQRQGNTEAFF
cdr3_nt: TGTGCCAGCTCACCACAGAGACAGGGGAACACTGAAGCTTTCTTT

j_call: TRBJ1-1
v_call: TRBV5-1
d_call: TRBD1
clone_size: NA
cdr3_aa: CASSSGQLGTEAFF
cdr3_nt: TGCGCCAGCAGCTCGGGACAGCTAGGAACTGAAGCTTTCTTT

j_call: TRBJ1-2
v_call: TRBV6-6
d_call: NA
clone_size: NA
cdr3_aa: CASSPGQNYGYTF
cdr3_nt: TGTGCCAGCAGTCCAGGACAGAACTATGGCTACACCTTC

j_call: TRBJ1-1
v_call: TRBV29-1
d_call: NA
clone_size: NA
cdr3_aa: CSVDEGYTEAFF
cdr3_nt: TGCAGCGTTGATGAAGGTTACACTGAAGCTTTCTTT

j_call: TRBJ1-1
v_call: TRBV2
d_call: NA
clone_size: NA
cdr3_aa: CASSGGWGVNTEAFF
cdr3_nt: TGTGCCAGCAGTGGCGGGTGGGGGGTGAACACTGAAGCTTTCTTT

j_call: TRBJ2-1
v_call: TRBV5-6
d_call: TRBD2
clone_size: NA
cdr3_aa: CASGSGGYEQFF
cdr3_nt: TGTGCCAGCGGGAGCGGGGGATATGAGCAGTTCTTC

j_call: TRBJ2-7
v_call: TRBV4-3
d_call: NA
clone_size: NA
cdr3_aa: CASSQDGSSAYEQYF
cdr3_nt: TGCGCCAGCAGCCAAGATGGCAGTTCGGCCTACGAGCAGTACTTC

j_call: TRBJ2-7
v_call: TRBV18
d_call: TRBD1
clone_size: NA
cdr3_aa: CASSPGQIYEQYF
cdr3_nt: TGTGCCAGCTCACCGGGACAGATCTACGAGCAGTACTTC

j_call: TRBJ2-1
v_call: TRBV7-9
d_call: NA
clone_size: NA
cdr3_aa: CASSLRDFRGEQFF
cdr3_nt: TGTGCCAGCAGCCTCCGGGACTTTAGAGGGGAGCAGTTCTTC

j_call: TRBJ1-2
v_call: TRBV6-5
d_call: NA
clone_size: NA
cdr3_aa: CASSYSKGHGYTF
cdr3_nt: TGTGCCAGCAGTTACTCGAAAGGGCATGGCTACACCTTC

j_call: TRBJ2-1
v_call: TRBV19
d_call: TRBD2
clone_size: once
cdr3_aa: CASSFRGEVHNEQFF
cdr3_nt: TGTGCCAGTAGTTTCCGGGGGGAGGTCCACAATGAGCAGTTCTTC

j_call: TRBJ2-3
v_call: TRBV6-6
d_call: NA
clone_size: NA
cdr3_aa: CASRPDPTDTQYF
cdr3_nt: TGTGCCAGCAGACCCGACCCCACAGATACGCAGTATTTT

j_call: TRBJ2-3
v_call: TRBV6-4
d_call: TRBD2
clone_size: NA
cdr3_aa: CASSGTSGGTDTQYF
cdr3_nt: TGTGCCAGCAGTGGGACTAGCGGGGGCACAGATACGCAGTATTTT

j_call: TRBJ2-7
v_call: TRBV6-1
d_call: TRBD1
clone_size: NA
cdr3_aa: CASDRARGYEQYF
cdr3_nt: TGTGCCAGTGACAGGGCAAGGGGCTACGAGCAGTACTTC

j_call: TRBJ2-5
v_call: TRBV27
d_call: NA
clone_size: NA
cdr3_aa: CASSLVRGETQYF
cdr3_nt: TGTGCCAGCAGTTTAGTCAGGGGAGAGACCCAGTACTTC

j_call: TRBJ1-5
v_call: TRBV6-1
d_call: NA
clone_size: few
cdr3_aa: CASSSKEPQHF
cdr3_nt: TGTGCCAGCAGCAGTAAGGAGCCCCAGCATTTT

j_call: TRBJ2-1
v_call: TRBV25-1
d_call: TRBD1
clone_size: NA
cdr3_aa: CASKTGTGTINEQFF
cdr3_nt: TGTGCCAGCAAAACCGGGACAGGGACAATCAATGAGCAGTTCTTC

j_call: TRBJ1-2
v_call: TRBV7-9
d_call: TRBD1
clone_size: NA
cdr3_aa: CASSLSGGYGYTF
cdr3_nt: TGTGCCAGCAGTTTATCAGGGGGCTATGGCTACACCTTC

j_call: TRBJ2-1
v_call: TRBV5-1
d_call: NA
clone_size: once
cdr3_aa: CASSLDSPSINEQFF
cdr3_nt: TGCGCCAGCAGCTTGGACAGCCCGAGCATCAATGAGCAGTTCTTC

j_call: TRBJ2-5
v_call: TRBV7-9
d_call: NA
clone_size: NA
cdr3_aa: CASSFPSGLQETQYF
cdr3_nt: TGTGCCAGCAGCTTCCCATCGGGGCTTCAAGAGACCCAGTACTTC

j_call: TRBJ2-2
v_call: TRBV2
d_call: NA
clone_size: NA
cdr3_aa: CASSERAHPTGELFF
cdr3_nt: TGTGCCAGCAGTGAAAGGGCCCATCCAACCGGGGAGCTGTTTTTT

j_call: TRBJ2-3
v_call: TRBV5-6
d_call: NA
clone_size: NA
cdr3_aa: CASSSQQFTQYF
cdr3_nt: TGTGCCAGCAGCTCACAGCAGTTCACGCAGTATTTT

j_call: TRBJ1-4
v_call: TRBV5-5
d_call: NA
clone_size: once
cdr3_aa: CASSSLGSTPTEKLFF
cdr3_nt: TGTGCCAGCAGCTCGTTGGGGAGCACTCCGACAGAAAAACTGTTTTTT

j_call: TRBJ1-2
v_call: TRBV19
d_call: NA
clone_size: NA
cdr3_aa: CASSLAANYGYTF
cdr3_nt: TGTGCCAGTAGTCTTGCAGCTAACTATGGCTACACCTTC

j_call: TRBJ1-6
v_call: TRBV27
d_call: TRBD1
clone_size: NA
cdr3_aa: CASRPGTGVSNNSPLHF
cdr3_nt: TGTGCCAGCAGGCCCGGGACAGGGGTCTCAAATAATTCACCCCTCCACTTT

j_call: TRBJ1-6
v_call: TRBV11-2
d_call: NA
clone_size: few
cdr3_aa: CASSPTRGMGYWALHF
cdr3_nt: TGTGCCAGCAGCCCAACACGGGGAATGGGTTATTGGGCCCTCCACTTT

j_call: TRBJ1-1
v_call: TRBV27
d_call: NA
clone_size: NA
cdr3_aa: CASSLGTELNTEAFF
cdr3_nt: TGTGCCAGCAGTTTAGGGACGGAACTGAACACTGAAGCTTTCTTT

j_call: TRBJ2-6
v_call: TRBV19
d_call: NA
clone_size: NA
cdr3_aa: CASSNGVYSGANVLTF
cdr3_nt: TGTGCCAGTAGTAACGGAGTGTACTCTGGGGCCAACGTCCTGACTTTC

j_call: TRBJ2-7
v_call: TRBV5-4
d_call: TRBD2
clone_size: NA
cdr3_aa: CASSPWTSGGAYEQYF
cdr3_nt: TGTGCCAGCAGCCCTTGGACTAGCGGGGGGGCTTACGAGCAGTACTTC

j_call: TRBJ1-2
v_call: TRBV19
d_call: NA
clone_size: NA
cdr3_aa: CASSPRNYGYTF
cdr3_nt: TGTGCCAGTAGTCCTCGGAACTATGGCTACACCTTC

j_call: TRBJ1-1
v_call: TRBV18
d_call: NA
clone_size: NA
cdr3_aa: CASSPQMNTEAFF
cdr3_nt: TGTGCCAGCTCACCACAAATGAACACTGAAGCTTTCTTT

j_call: TRBJ1-1
v_call: TRBV25-1
d_call: NA
clone_size: NA
cdr3_aa: CASSVGRVGTEAFF
cdr3_nt: TGTGCCAGCAGTGTCGGCCGGGTTGGTACTGAAGCTTTCTTT

j_call: TRBJ2-3
v_call: TRBV6-1
d_call: TRBD2
clone_size: few
cdr3_aa: CASSEGSGANTDTQYF
cdr3_nt: TGTGCCAGCAGTGAGGGTAGCGGGGCGAACACAGATACGCAGTATTTT

j_call: TRBJ1-3
v_call: TRBV6-5
d_call: NA
clone_size: NA
cdr3_aa: CASSSWDTTLGNTIYF
cdr3_nt: TGTGCCAGCAGTTCTTGGGACACTACCCTCGGAAACACCATATATTTT

j_call: TRBJ1-5
v_call: TRBV5-5
d_call: NA
clone_size: NA
cdr3_aa: CASSLEKGLNQPQHF
cdr3_nt: TGTGCCAGCAGCTTGGAGAAGGGCCTCAATCAGCCCCAGCATTTT

j_call: TRBJ1-5
v_call: TRBV19
d_call: NA
clone_size: NA
cdr3_aa: CASSIGRGSIQPQHF
cdr3_nt: TGTGCCAGTAGTATAGGGCGGGGGTCAATTCAGCCCCAGCATTTT

j_call: TRBJ2-7
v_call: TRBV2
d_call: NA
clone_size: NA
cdr3_aa: CASSLRGGLRGYEQYF
cdr3_nt: TGTGCCAGCAGTTTACGGGGCGGACTGAGAGGCTACGAGCAGTACTTC

j_call: TRBJ1-2
v_call: TRBV7-9
d_call: TRBD1
clone_size: NA
cdr3_aa: CASSRQGHGYTF
cdr3_nt: TGTGCCAGCAGTCGACAGGGCCATGGCTACACCTTC

j_call: TRBJ2-2
v_call: TRBV27
d_call: NA
clone_size: NA
cdr3_aa: CASSPGPRAGELFF
cdr3_nt: TGTGCCAGCAGCCCCGGACCTAGGGCCGGGGAGCTGTTTTTT

j_call: TRBJ2-7
v_call: TRBV30
d_call: NA
clone_size: NA
cdr3_aa: CAWTDLGGYEQYF
cdr3_nt: TGTGCCTGGACCGACCTGGGCGGCTACGAGCAGTACTTC

j_call: TRBJ1-1
v_call: TRBV2
d_call: NA
clone_size: NA
cdr3_aa: CASRWGGDTEAFF
cdr3_nt: TGTGCCAGCCGATGGGGGGGGGACACTGAAGCTTTCTTT